What follows is one TCR beta chain and its context. This CDR3 spans 12 amino acids. V was shortened by 6 bases and J by 3 bases, with 8 bases between the two germline ends. Germline assignment: CDR1 SEHNR and CDR2 FQNEAQ (reference sequence). This specimen comes from a study of blood T cell repertoires in COVID-19. As for the study in general: Sites across the United States, Italy and Spain contributed samples from acute and convalescent COVID-19.

Profiling relied on immunoSEQ multiplex PCR, and the TCRdb table lists in-frame clones only, not all of them. The sample has about 36,000 clones, about 82% seen once; the top ten hold approximately 15%. The TCR originated in a human donor in a cohort sampled during active COVID-19. The sequencing input was peripheral blood. The chain carries TRBV7-9 and TRBJ1-2; D is perhaps TRBD1 (5 bases). In DNA, the CDR3 is TGTGCCAGCAGTGGGGGGGACTATGGCTACACCTTC. Protein product: CASSGGDYGYTF.